This record concerns one T cell receptor (beta chain) sequence. Its antigen is as yet unknown. The data belong to a study of T-cell reconstitution after alpha-beta-depleted transplantation in children. Trimming left V 2 bases short and J 3 bases short, with 10 bases between. The CDR3 extends over 14 amino acids. Whole-study results and caveats: The main origin of T-cell counts and diversity one year after transplant was newly produced T cells. It was reported that alpha-beta T cells came from several hundred expanded graft clones (about two months after transplant). TCRbeta diversity was high at day 60 in some patients (a result of surviving recipient T cells and thymic progenitors).

A library of TCRbeta sequences, prepared with unique molecular identifiers, was generated. TCRdb itself ran the PCR reads through MiXCR, one entry per CDR3 protein. The profile shows tens of thousands of distinct CDR3 sequences, 15% to 20% of them singletons. Sequencing was performed on PBMCs, mostly from graft donor cells, taken 360 days after TCRalphabeta/CD19-depleted stem cell transplant. The sequence was collected from a male patient aged 2-10 years who had a stem cell transplant for acute lymphoblastic leukemia, so the T cells may come from the graft donor. V and J are TRBV12-3 or TRBV12-4 and TRBJ2-5; D unresolved. The CDR3 loop reads CASSLNSVEETQYF. In DNA, the CDR3 is TGTGCCAGCAGTTTAAACAGCGTCGAAGAGACCCAGTACTTC.